Here is one TCR beta chain with its context. As yet, its antigen is unknown. The targeted sequencing depth was 1 in 200,000 to 1 in 1 million T cells. Clones were read by immunoSEQ multiplex PCR, and TCRdb kept only the in-frame ones, dropping some. This table holds fewer than 85,000 clones, roughly 83% found once. This entry is derived from a study of cytotoxic CD8 clonotypes in ibrutinib-treated CLL. Study-level findings and limits: At baseline, clonality was higher than in age-matched healthy donors and correlated with CD8+ counts.

Genomic DNA in an amount of approximately 1.9 micrograms was extracted from cryopreserved PBMCs and used for the preparation of TCR beta libraries. The CDR3 is 14 residues long. Trimming removed 2 bases from V and 6 bases from J, with 13 bases in between. CDR1 is MNHNS, CDR2 SASEGT, per germline. The specimen was PBMCs, collected after 12 months of ibrutinib treatment. This receptor was taken from a human donor with chronic lymphocytic leukemia. The chain carries TRBV6-1 and TRBJ1-1; D is unresolved. In DNA form, the CDR3 reads TGTGCCAGCAGTGAATCTGGGGAGTGGGCTGAAGCTTTCTTT. It translates to CASSESGEWAEAFF.